A selection of T cell receptor beta chains follows, all from one sample in a study of T cell repertoires in cytomegalovirus infection. One entry per CDR3 protein results from TCRdb running MiXCR on the reads. The table records fewer than 1,000,000 distinct CDR3 sequences, approximately 31% of them present only once. For these receptors, no antigen is known. This material consisted of cultured CD8+ T cells from PBMCs, taken from culture after CMV antigen stimulation. These receptors were obtained from a human donor in good health (CMV status not recorded). Some clones in this sample may be carry-over from other donors' samples. Each CDR3 is given with its conserved first and last residue. A D gene is named only where the DNA matches it firmly. Rows may omit the clone size; those that give it use once, few, many or a size class.

D: NA
size: many
J: TRBJ1-1
V: TRBV7-2
CDR3: CASSSLLTEAFF
DNA: TGTGCCAGCAGCTCCCTCCTCACTGAAGCTTTCTTT

D: NA
size: NA
J: TRBJ1-1
V: TRBV12-3/TRBV12-4
CDR3: CASSWAGENTEAFF
DNA: TGTGCCAGCAGTTGGGCAGGGGAGAACACTGAAGCTTTCTTT

D: NA
size: NA
J: TRBJ2-1
V: TRBV9
CDR3: CASSVQMNNEQFF
DNA: TGTGCCAGCAGCGTACAGATGAACAATGAGCAGTTCTTC

D: NA
size: few
J: TRBJ2-3
V: TRBV7-3
CDR3: CASSLTGDADTQYF
DNA: TGTGCCAGCAGCTTAACGGGAGATGCAGATACGCAGTATTTT

D: TRBD1
size: many
J: TRBJ1-2
V: TRBV9
CDR3: CASSRDRGQYGYTF
DNA: TGTGCCAGCAGCAGGGACAGGGGGCAATATGGCTACACCTTC

D: NA
size: NA
J: TRBJ2-7
V: TRBV7-4
CDR3: CASSFRERGVSYEQYF
DNA: TGTGCCAGCAGTTTCAGGGAAAGGGGGGTTTCCTACGAGCAGTACTTC

D: TRBD1
size: few
J: TRBJ2-2
V: TRBV12-3/TRBV12-4
CDR3: CASSRPPGQGPHLTTGELFF
DNA: TGTGCCAGCAGCCGACCTCCGGGACAGGGGCCGCATCTAACCACCGGGGAGCTGTTTTTT

D: NA
size: NA
J: TRBJ2-2
V: TRBV7-3
CDR3: CASSLYTAGELFF
DNA: TGTGCCAGCAGCCTGTATACAGCCGGGGAGCTGTTTTTT

D: TRBD1
size: NA
J: TRBJ2-7
V: TRBV12-3/TRBV12-4
CDR3: CASSLGDRDHEQYF
DNA: TGTGCCAGCAGTTTGGGGGACAGGGACCACGAGCAGTACTTC

D: NA
size: few
J: TRBJ2-3
V: TRBV12-3/TRBV12-4
CDR3: CASSFILADDSITDTQYF
DNA: TGTGCCAGCAGTTTTATATTAGCGGACGACAGCATCACAGATACGCAGTATTTT

D: TRBD2
size: NA
J: TRBJ2-1
V: TRBV27
CDR3: CASSSGLAGGQFF
DNA: TGTGCCAGCAGTTCGGGACTAGCGGGGGGGCAGTTCTTC

D: NA
size: NA
J: TRBJ1-1
V: TRBV13
CDR3: CASRRGVTEAFF
DNA: TGTGCCAGTAGACGGGGAGTTACTGAAGCTTTCTTT

D: NA
size: many
J: TRBJ1-6
V: TRBV7-8
CDR3: CASSLVSSWTVLSNSPLHF
DNA: TGTGCCAGCAGCTTAGTTAGTAGTTGGACAGTACTCTCCAATTCACCCCTCCACTTT

D: TRBD1
size: NA
J: TRBJ1-1
V: TRBV6-6
CDR3: CASSVGTGDSEAFF
DNA: TGTGCCAGCAGTGTAGGGACAGGGGATTCTGAAGCTTTCTTT

D: TRBD1
size: few
J: TRBJ1-1
V: TRBV19
CDR3: CASSIFRGTEAFF
DNA: TGTGCCAGTAGTATCTTCAGGGGGACTGAAGCTTTCTTT

D: NA
size: NA
J: TRBJ1-5
V: TRBV7-6
CDR3: CASSRGVEGQPQHF
DNA: TGTGCCAGCAGCCGTGGGGTTGAGGGTCAGCCCCAGCATTTT

D: NA
size: NA
J: TRBJ2-3
V: TRBV24-1
CDR3: CATSDRDNLLTDTQYF
DNA: TGTGCCACCAGTGACCGAGACAATCTGCTCACAGATACGCAGTATTTT

D: TRBD2
size: many
J: TRBJ2-3
V: TRBV6-6
CDR3: CASSYSTGRGGTDTQYF
DNA: TGTGCCAGCAGTTACTCGACGGGACGGGGGGGCACAGATACGCAGTATTTT

D: TRBD1
size: few
J: TRBJ1-2
V: TRBV12-3/TRBV12-4
CDR3: CASSLGRGRGSDYGYTF
DNA: TGTGCCAGCAGTTTAGGTAGGGGGCGCGGGTCTGACTATGGCTACACCTTC

D: TRBD1
size: NA
J: TRBJ1-2
V: TRBV29-1
CDR3: CSVERTGGVELYGYTF
DNA: TGCAGCGTGGAAAGGACAGGGGGCGTCGAGCTCTATGGCTACACCTTC

D: TRBD1
size: NA
J: TRBJ2-2
V: TRBV12-3/TRBV12-4
CDR3: CASRTRDSFDTGELFF
DNA: TGTGCCAGCAGAACACGGGACAGTTTCGACACCGGGGAGCTGTTTTTT

D: NA
size: NA
J: TRBJ2-7
V: TRBV7-9
CDR3: CASSSGEDSSYEQYF
DNA: TGTGCCAGCAGCTCAGGAGAGGACAGTTCCTACGAGCAGTACTTC

D: NA
size: few
J: TRBJ1-1
V: TRBV12-3/TRBV12-4
CDR3: CASSLSPGATEAFF
DNA: TGTGCCAGCAGTTTAAGTCCGGGAGCCACTGAAGCTTTCTTT

D: NA
size: NA
J: TRBJ1-1
V: TRBV11-2
CDR3: CASSSPGTRLDEAFF
DNA: TGTGCCAGCAGCTCGCCCGGGACACGCCTGGACGAAGCTTTCTTT

D: TRBD1
size: NA
J: TRBJ2-2
V: TRBV29-1
CDR3: CSGDRGNTGELFF
DNA: TGCAGCGGGGACAGGGGGAACACCGGGGAGCTGTTTTTT

D: NA
size: NA
J: TRBJ1-5
V: TRBV11-2
CDR3: CASSLDITGNQPQHF
DNA: TGTGCCAGCAGCTTAGATATTACCGGGAATCAGCCCCAGCATTTT

D: NA
size: few
J: TRBJ2-3
V: TRBV10-3
CDR3: CAIKSTVPSTDTQYF
DNA: TGTGCCATCAAAAGCACGGTACCTAGCACAGATACGCAGTATTTT

D: NA
size: NA
J: TRBJ2-3
V: TRBV19
CDR3: CASSIGEQTDTQYF
DNA: TGTGCCAGTAGTATAGGGGAGCAGACAGATACGCAGTATTTT

D: TRBD1
size: NA
J: TRBJ1-5
V: TRBV27
CDR3: CASSPSHGDRDQPQHF
DNA: TGTGCCAGCAGTCCAAGCCACGGGGACAGAGATCAGCCCCAGCATTTT

D: NA
size: few
J: TRBJ1-2
V: TRBV12-3/TRBV12-4
CDR3: CASSNLRDLRGYTF
DNA: TGTGCCAGCAGTAACCTACGGGACCTCCGGGGCTACACCTTC

D: TRBD1
size: NA
J: TRBJ2-5
V: TRBV7-8
CDR3: CASSLVGQGRTQYF
DNA: TGTGCCAGCAGCTTAGTGGGACAGGGTAGGACCCAGTACTTC

D: TRBD1
size: NA
J: TRBJ1-1
V: TRBV18
CDR3: CASSPPYTGAPWDTEAFF
DNA: TGTGCCAGCTCACCACCATATACAGGGGCTCCCTGGGACACTGAAGCTTTCTTT

D: NA
size: NA
J: TRBJ2-5
V: TRBV10-2
CDR3: CASSEARGETQYF
DNA: TGCGCCAGCAGTGAGGCCCGAGGGGAGACCCAGTACTTC

D: NA
size: few
J: TRBJ1-1
V: TRBV4-3
CDR3: CASSQVGEDTEAFF
DNA: TGCGCCAGCAGCCAAGTGGGGGAAGACACTGAAGCTTTCTTT

D: NA
size: NA
J: TRBJ1-2
V: TRBV7-8
CDR3: CASSLNKRTVENGYTF
DNA: TGTGCCAGCAGCTTGAATAAAAGGACAGTCGAAAATGGCTACACCTTC

D: NA
size: NA
J: TRBJ2-7
V: TRBV6-5
CDR3: CASSLNLGFSYEQYF
DNA: TGTGCCAGCAGTTTGAATCTCGGGTTCTCCTACGAGCAGTACTTC

D: NA
size: NA
J: TRBJ1-1
V: TRBV27
CDR3: CASSLRLGLNTEAFF
DNA: TGTGCCAGCAGTTTAAGGTTGGGATTGAACACTGAAGCTTTCTTT

D: NA
size: many
J: TRBJ2-2
V: TRBV7-8
CDR3: CASSLAWSTGELFF
DNA: TGTGCCAGCAGCTTAGCCTGGAGCACCGGGGAGCTGTTTTTT

D: TRBD1
size: few
J: TRBJ1-2
V: TRBV9
CDR3: CASSNGRGKENYGYTF
DNA: TGTGCCAGCAGCAACGGCAGGGGGAAGGAAAACTATGGCTACACCTTC

D: NA
size: NA
J: TRBJ1-1
V: TRBV6-6
CDR3: CALQNYFEAFF
DNA: TGTGCCCTACAAAATTACTTTGAAGCTTTCTTT

D: NA
size: NA
J: TRBJ1-2
V: TRBV10-3
CDR3: CAISDSGIGSYGYTF
DNA: TGTGCCATCAGTGACTCGGGGATAGGAAGCTATGGCTACACCTTC

D: TRBD1
size: NA
J: TRBJ1-3
V: TRBV6-6
CDR3: CASSYGQGFSGNTIYF
DNA: TGTGCCAGCAGTTACGGACAGGGTTTCTCTGGAAACACCATATATTTT

D: NA
size: NA
J: TRBJ1-4
V: TRBV5-1
CDR3: CASTDRRGEKLFF
DNA: TGCGCCAGCACAGACAGGAGGGGCGAAAAACTGTTTTTT

D: NA
size: NA
J: TRBJ2-3
V: TRBV7-2
CDR3: CASSQVAGWEDTRYF
DNA: TGTGCCAGCAGCCAAGTGGCGGGGTGGGAAGATACGCGGTATTTT

D: NA
size: NA
J: TRBJ1-4
V: TRBV5-1
CDR3: CVSSSVGLSTDGPFF
DNA: TGCGTCAGCAGTTCCGTGGGCTTGTCGACGGACGGACCTTTTTTT

D: NA
size: once
J: TRBJ2-5
V: TRBV5-1
CDR3: CASSLKGPQAQETQYF
DNA: TGCGCCAGCAGCTTGAAAGGCCCCCAGGCCCAAGAGACCCAGTACTTC

D: TRBD2
size: many
J: TRBJ2-3
V: TRBV7-2
CDR3: CASSPQRGLTDTQYF
DNA: TGTGCCAGCAGCCCTCAGCGGGGGCTCACAGATACGCAGTATTTT

D: NA
size: few
J: TRBJ2-3
V: TRBV7-9
CDR3: CASSLTPLPDTDTQYF
DNA: TGTGCCAGCAGCCTAACTCCCCTACCCGACACAGATACGCAGTATTTT

D: NA
size: NA
J: TRBJ2-1
V: TRBV9
CDR3: CASSATSRSSYNEQFF
DNA: TGTGCCAGCAGCGCGACTAGTCGGTCAAGTTACAATGAGCAGTTCTTC

D: TRBD1
size: many
J: TRBJ2-1
V: TRBV7-9
CDR3: CASSSFQGAGYNEQFF
DNA: TGTGCCAGCAGCTCGTTCCAGGGGGCGGGATACAATGAGCAGTTCTTC

D: NA
size: many
J: TRBJ2-2
V: TRBV7-9
CDR3: CASSLVQEWTGELFF
DNA: TGTGCCAGCAGCTTAGTACAGGAATGGACCGGGGAGCTGTTTTTT

D: TRBD2
size: few
J: TRBJ2-1
V: TRBV15
CDR3: CATSIGTSGFNEQFF
DNA: TGTGCCACCAGCATCGGGACTAGCGGGTTTAATGAGCAGTTCTTC

D: TRBD2
size: NA
J: TRBJ2-3
V: TRBV7-9
CDR3: CASSFRTSGTSSTDTQYF
DNA: TGTGCCAGCAGCTTTCGGACTAGCGGTACCTCTAGCACAGATACGCAGTATTTT

D: TRBD2
size: few
J: TRBJ2-1
V: TRBV12-3/TRBV12-4
CDR3: CASSQLAGASYNEQFF
DNA: TGTGCCAGCAGCCAACTAGCGGGGGCCTCCTACAATGAGCAGTTCTTC